The source of this TCR beta chain is a study of cytomegalovirus exposure and HLA in healthy donors. The wider study: There were 350 to 450 genotyped donors. Of these, roughly 82% fell in the genetic ancestry cluster associated with self-reported Caucasian donors.

It was with 60 Vbeta and 13 Jbeta primers that the PCR ran. Measured with immunoSEQ multiplex PCR; TCRdb has only the in-frame clones, and not every one. The table has more than 85,000 clones, about four fifths seen once; the top ten hold approximately 2%. Study results and caveats: In a later analysis, parvovirus B19, influenza, CMV and Epstein-Barr virus appeared linked to several top co-occurrence clusters. Segments of the TCR beta V type were, in most cases, productive about 90% or about 30% of the time in an earlier analysis.

This clone has a single count. What it recognizes is unknown. The CDR3 covers 16 residues. Germline CDR1 reads LGHNA; CDR2 reads YNFKEQ. Trimming stripped 0 bases from V and 2 bases from J, with 11 bases between. Material: PBMCs. This clonotype was sampled from a man aged 30 to 45 in good health and CMV-seronegative. V and J are TRBV4-2 and TRBJ1-3; perhaps TRBD1 as D (5 bases). DNA for the CDR3: TGTGCCAGCAGCCAAGAAGGGCGCAGGGCTGGAAACACCATATATTTT. Residues: CASSQEGRRAGNTIYF.